This is a list of T cell receptor beta chains from one sample in a study of T cell responses to AZD1222 COVID-19 vaccine. This table comes from immunoSEQ multiplex PCR, and its TCRdb copy is limited to in-frame clones, with some not included. This sample has some 55,000 clones, with roughly nine tenths found just once. This material consisted of peripheral blood, taken on day 0 of AZD1222 vaccination. Receptor source: an adult in good health. Both conserved end residues are part of each CDR3. The D gene is left open where the match is weak. Not all rows give a size; the values are once, few, many and, for expanded clones, a class.

TRBJ2-7 TRBD2 TRBV10-3 - CAINPGLAGVGEQYF TGTGCCATCAATCCGGGACTAGCGGGAGTAGGTGAGCAGTACTTC
TRBJ1-5 - TRBV27 - CASSGWGNQPQHF TGTGCCAGCAGTGGATGGGGCAATCAGCCCCAGCATTTT
TRBJ2-6 - TRBV5-4 - CASSFPDGYSGANVLTF TGTGCCAGCAGCTTTCCGGACGGTTACTCTGGGGCCAACGTCCTGACTTTC
TRBJ2-1 - TRBV5-5 - CASSLGSAWAEQFF TGTGCCAGCAGCTTGGGGTCGGCCTGGGCTGAGCAGTTCTTC
TRBJ1-6 - TRBV5-5 - CASSLTGITPLHF TGTGCCAGCAGCCTAACAGGGATCACACCCCTCCACTTT
TRBJ2-2 - TRBV7-3 - CASSSLPGELFF TGTGCCAGCAGCTCCCTTCCCGGGGAGCTGTTTTTT
TRBJ2-7 - TRBV27 - CASSFRGRDPPYEQYF TGTGCCAGCAGTTTCCGGGGCAGGGATCCGCCCTACGAGCAGTACTTC
TRBJ2-1 TRBD1 TRBV11-1 - CASSRGQTSSYNEQFF TGTGCCAGCAGCCGGGGACAGACGAGCTCCTACAATGAGCAGTTCTTC
TRBJ1-1 - TRBV10-1 - CATSSQPNTEAFF TGCGCCACCTCGAGTCAGCCGAACACTGAAGCTTTCTTT
TRBJ1-2 - TRBV28 - CASSLQGARLTF TGTGCCAGCAGTCTTCAGGGCGCCCGCCTCACCTTC
TRBJ2-7 - TRBV11-2 - CASSLGMARYEQYF TGTGCCAGCAGCTTAGGCATGGCACGCTATGAGCAGTACTTC
TRBJ2-1 - TRBV19 few CASRWTVDNEQFF TGTGCCAGTAGGTGGACTGTGGACAATGAGCAGTTCTTC
TRBJ2-3 - TRBV19 - CASSIDAGVGTDTQYF TGTGCCAGTAGTATAGATGCTGGGGTGGGCACAGATACGCAGTATTTT
TRBJ1-6 - TRBV7-9 - CASRREGGDNSPLHF TGTGCCAGCAGAAGGGAGGGTGGAGATAATTCACCCCTCCACTTT
TRBJ1-6 - TRBV27 - CASRRRQASSYNSPLHF TGTGCCAGCAGACGCAGGCAGGCCAGCTCCTATAATTCACCCCTCCACTTT
TRBJ2-7 - TRBV11-1 - CASSPPAADYEQYF TGTGCCAGCAGCCCTCCAGCGGCAGACTACGAGCAGTACTTC
TRBJ2-7 - TRBV3-1/TRBV3-2 - CASSQDRQVSYEQYF TGTGCCAGCAGCCAAGATCGACAGGTCTCCTACGAGCAGTACTTC
TRBJ1-4 - TRBV2 - CASSPLGATNEKLFF TGTGCCAGCAGCCCCTTGGGCGCAACTAATGAAAAACTGTTTTTT
TRBJ2-1 TRBD2 TRBV19 - CASSERGGSYNEQFF TGTGCCAGTAGTGAGCGGGGAGGCTCCTACAATGAGCAGTTCTTC
TRBJ2-7 TRBD2 TRBV11-2 - CASSPAGTSGNYEQYF TGTGCCAGCAGCCCAGCAGGGACTAGCGGAAACTACGAGCAGTACTTC
TRBJ1-3 TRBD1 TRBV4-1 - CASSQAETGALGNTIYF TGCGCCAGCAGCCAAGCTGAGACAGGGGCTCTTGGAAACACCATATATTTT
TRBJ1-5 - TRBV27 - CASSDNGNQPQHF TGTGCCAGCAGCGATAACGGCAATCAGCCCCAGCATTTT
TRBJ2-7 TRBD1 TRBV5-1 once CASSLEQTGGSYEQYF TGCGCCAGCAGCTTGGAACAGACAGGGGGCTCCTACGAGCAGTACTTC
TRBJ1-5 TRBD1 TRBV6-5 - CASLGQGDQPQHF TGTGCCAGCTTAGGACAGGGTGATCAGCCCCAGCATTTT
TRBJ2-4 - TRBV30 - CAWSVEGAKNIQYF TGTGCCTGGAGTGTTGAGGGGGCCAAAAACATTCAGTACTTC
TRBJ1-1 - TRBV3-1/TRBV3-2 - CASSTPPNTEAFF TGTGCCAGCAGCACCCCCCCGAACACTGAAGCTTTCTTT
TRBJ2-3 TRBD2 TRBV10-1 - CASSDGLAETTDTQYF TGCGCCAGCAGTGATGGACTAGCGGAGACCACAGATACGCAGTATTTT
TRBJ2-7 TRBD2 TRBV13 once CASSLGRLAGVSYEQYF TGTGCCAGCAGCTTAGGCCGGCTAGCGGGAGTTTCCTACGAGCAGTACTTC
TRBJ1-2 TRBD1 TRBV4-1 - CASSQGGTGVNYGYTF TGCGCCAGCAGCCAAGGGGGGACAGGGGTTAACTATGGCTACACCTTC
TRBJ1-6 - TRBV30 - CAWQTSSYNSPLHF TGTGCCTGGCAGACGAGCTCCTATAATTCACCCCTCCACTTT
TRBJ1-3 - TRBV4-2 - CASSRGVQGSGNTIYF TGTGCCAGCAGCCGGGGGGTCCAGGGTTCTGGAAACACCATATATTTT
TRBJ1-5 - TRBV5-1 - CASSLDQGSNQPQHF TGCGCCAGCAGCTTGGACCAGGGCAGCAATCAGCCCCAGCATTTT
TRBJ2-1 TRBD1 TRBV2 - CASSSGQGFWQFF TGTGCCAGCAGCTCCGGACAGGGCTTTTGGCAGTTCTTC
TRBJ1-5 - TRBV3-1/TRBV3-2 - CASSLGGAGNQPQHF TGTGCCAGCAGCTTAGGAGGTGCAGGCAATCAGCCCCAGCATTTT
TRBJ1-2 TRBD1 TRBV2 - CASHRGPNYGYTF TGTGCCAGCCACAGGGGGCCTAACTATGGCTACACCTTC
TRBJ2-3 TRBD1 TRBV7-3 - CASSSVGQGTDTQYF TGTGCCAGCAGCTCCGTTGGACAGGGGACAGATACGCAGTATTTT
TRBJ2-7 TRBD1 TRBV30 - CAWSPSRDSLKYF TGTGCCTGGAGTCCGTCCCGGGACAGCCTCAAGTACTTC
TRBJ2-7 - TRBV28 - CASSSSYEQYF TGTGCCAGCTCCTCCTCCTACGAGCAGTACTTC
TRBJ1-1 - TRBV12-3/TRBV12-4 - CASSKGRGTEAFF TGTGCCAGCAGCAAAGGGAGAGGCACTGAAGCTTTCTTT
TRBJ1-2 - TRBV5-5 - CASSRQESNYGYTF TGTGCCAGCAGTAGACAGGAAAGTAACTATGGCTACACCTTC
TRBJ2-1 TRBD2 TRBV10-1 once CASSELVPGGQFF TGCGCCAGCAGTGAGTTAGTCCCGGGGGGGCAGTTCTTC
TRBJ1-5 - TRBV9 - CASSVDGYSNQPQHF TGTGCCAGCAGCGTAGATGGATATAGCAATCAGCCCCAGCATTTT
TRBJ2-2 - TRBV20-1 - CSARVAGELFF TGCAGTGCTAGAGTCGCCGGGGAGCTGTTTTTT
TRBJ2-7 TRBD1 TRBV3-1/TRBV3-2 - CASSQDGQGYEQYF TGTGCCAGCAGCCAAGATGGACAGGGTTACGAGCAGTACTTC
TRBJ1-3 - TRBV5-8 - CASSFGGASSSGNTIYF TGTGCCAGCAGCTTTGGGGGGGCGAGTTCGTCTGGAAACACCATATATTTT